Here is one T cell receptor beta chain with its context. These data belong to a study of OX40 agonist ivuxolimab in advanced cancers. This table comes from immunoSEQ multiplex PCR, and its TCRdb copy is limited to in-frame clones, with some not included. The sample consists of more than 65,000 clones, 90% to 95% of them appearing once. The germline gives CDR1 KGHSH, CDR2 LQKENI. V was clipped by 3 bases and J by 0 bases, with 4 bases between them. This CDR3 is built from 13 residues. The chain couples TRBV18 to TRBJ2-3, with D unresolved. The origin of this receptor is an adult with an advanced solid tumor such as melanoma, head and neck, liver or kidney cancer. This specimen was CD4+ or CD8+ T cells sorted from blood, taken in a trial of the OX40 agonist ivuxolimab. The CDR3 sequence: CASSPSSTDTQYF. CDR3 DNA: TGTGCCAGCTCACCTTCTAGCACAGATACGCAGTATTTT.